One T cell receptor beta chain is described in this entry. Assay used: immunoSEQ multiplex PCR; TCRdb lists only in-frame clones, some missing. Of under 120,000 clones in the sample, approximately 69% were seen once. The sample belongs to a study of blood T cell repertoires in COVID-19. Study-wide context: From T cells, B-cell-depleted T cells, or PBMCs came the material, which was cDNA or gDNA.

The TCR was taken from an elderly man with acute or convalescent COVID-19. Sequenced material: peripheral blood.

The CDR3 region is CASSRGSGNTIYF. The CDR3 bases are TGTGCCAGCAGCAGGGGGTCTGGAAACACCATATATTTT. V gene TRBV12-3 or TRBV12-4 combines with J gene TRBJ1-3; 7 positions agree with TRBD1. V gave up 6 bases and J gave up 1 base; unmatched junction bases: 0. CDR3 length: 13 amino acids.